Here is one T cell receptor (beta chain) with its context. The table came from immunoSEQ multiplex PCR; TCRdb's copy has only in-frame clones and leaves some out. The sample includes about 120,000 clones, roughly 91% of them seen just once. There are 14 residues in the CDR3. V was cut by 2 bases and J by 4 bases, with 14 bases left in between. Germline assignment: CDR1 SQVTM and CDR2 ANQGSEA. The data stem from a study of blood T cell repertoires in COVID-19. Source material: peripheral blood. This chain uses TRBV29-1 with TRBJ1-2; D remains unclear. The sequence came from a man in his 60s with COVID-19, enrolled during active disease. CDR3 DNA: TGCAGCGTTGAAATTCCCGCCAGGCTCTATGGCTACACCTTC. Translated: CSVEIPARLYGYTF.